The 15 T cell receptor beta chains in this list originate from one sample, sequenced in a study of blood T cells in healthy people across ages. The authors ran a second PCR of about 6 to 11 cycles using a sample-barcoded 5' primer and a J-beta primer mix. TCRdb itself ran the 5' RACE reads through MiXCR, one entry per CDR3 protein. Among hundreds of thousands of distinct CDR3 sequences listed, roughly 64% were seen once. Sequenced input: blood. All receptors derive from a man aged 25-45 years in good health.

This clonotype was seen more than once but under ten times. The chain employs TRBV6-6 and TRBJ1-1; D possibly corresponds to TRBD1 (5 bases). The CDR3 totals 14 residues. V lost 2 bases to trimming and J lost 3 bases, with 10 bases between them. Looked up from germline, CDR1 is MNHNY and CDR2 is SVGAGI (reference sequence). The CDR3 protein is CASSYEGTHTEAFF. In DNA, the CDR3 is TGTGCCAGCAGTTACGAGGGGACTCACACTGAAGCTTTCTTT.

This clonotype was picked up a small number of times. The chain has TRBV29-1 and TRBJ2-5; D is undetermined. V was pared by 7 bases and J by 5 bases, with 11 bases between. This CDR3 region has 11 residues. Germline CDR1 SQVTM, CDR2 ANQGSEA. The CDR3 region is CSAFGGETQYF. The CDR3 DNA sequence: TGCAGCGCGTTTGGTGGGGAGACCCAGTACTTC.

This clonotype was observed at least ten times. The chain links TRBV7-9 to TRBJ2-1, with TRBD2 matching 10 bases. The CDR3 runs 18 residues. Germline V gene lookup returns CDR1 SEHNR and CDR2 FQNEAQ (reference sequence). The trim removed 2 bases at V and 10 bases at J, leaving 17 bases unmatched. The CDR3 is CASSLTRGGLAGVGEQFF. The CDR3 DNA reads TGTGCCAGCAGCTTAACCCGGGGTGGTCTAGCGGGAGTTGGGGAGCAGTTCTTC. Full variable domain (missing parts from reference TRBV7-9 and TRBJ2-1): DTGVSQNPRHKITKRGQNVTFRCDPISEHNRLYWYRQTLGQGPEFLTYFQNEAQLEKSRLLSDRFSAERPKGSFSTLEIQRTEQGDSAMYLCASSLTRGGLAGVGEQFFGPGTRLTVL.

This clonotype showed up many times. The V call is TRBV7-8, the J call TRBJ2-1; D gene ambiguous. Germline V CDR1 and CDR2: SGHVS, FQNEAQ. Trimming cost V 5 bases and J 1 base, with 9 bases left between them. The CDR3 covers 14 residues. This chain's CDR3 is CASSPPGSYNEQFF. CDR3 nucleotides: TGTGCCAGCAGCCCTCCCGGGTCCTACAATGAGCAGTTCTTC.

This clonotype was detected only a few times. V is TRBV29-1 and J is TRBJ2-1; 9 positions match TRBD2. This CDR3 has 17 residues. Germline CDR1 reads SQVTM; CDR2 reads ANQGSEA. V was clipped by 4 bases and J by 1 base; unmatched bases: 11. CDR3 sequence (DNA): TGCAGCGTTGTGCTCACGGCGGGAGGGGGTTCCTACAATGAGCAGTTCTTC. Its protein is CSVVLTAGGGSYNEQFF.

This chain connects TRBV18 to TRBJ1-5, with TRBD1 identical over 7 bases. The CDR3 extends over 15 amino acids. The germline gives CDR1 KGHSH, CDR2 LQKENI. The J segment lost 0 bases and the V segment lost 6 bases, leaving 5 bases of the junction unmatched. The CDR3 here is CASSSGQPSNQPQHF. The CDR3 nucleotides read TGTGCCAGCTCGTCGGGACAGCCTAGCAATCAGCCCCAGCATTTT.

This rearrangement joins TRBV7-9 to TRBJ1-1; D is perhaps TRBD1 (6 bases). From germline, CDR1 is SEHNR and CDR2 FQNEAQ (reference sequence). V lost 3 bases and J 6 bases, leaving 14 bases between the germline ends. This CDR3 has 14 amino acids. CDR3 in DNA: TGTGCCAGCAGCTTTCCAGGGGCATTAGCTGAAGCTTTCTTT. Protein: CASSFPGALAEAFF.

The chain is built from TRBV5-6 and TRBJ2-1; D uncertain. Trimming took off 0 bases at V and 2 bases at J, with 9 bases between the two ends. Germline-derived CDR1 and CDR2 are SGHDT and YYEEEE. CDR3 length: 15 residues. This CDR3 is CASSLVRRTYNEQFF. The CDR3 region has the DNA TGTGCCAGCAGCTTGGTTAGGCGTACCTACAATGAGCAGTTCTTC.

This clonotype was observed a few times. The gene calls are TRBV5-1 and TRBJ2-5; tentative D call: TRBD1 (6 bases). The CDR3 runs 14 residues. CDR1 and CDR2 (germline): SGHRS, YFSETQ. V was shortened by 0 bases and J by 3 bases, with 9 bases between the two germline ends. DNA for the CDR3: TGCGCCAGCAGCTTGGACAGGGTTGAAGAGACCCAGTACTTC. Its protein product is CASSLDRVEETQYF.

The genes are TRBV20-1 and TRBJ2-7, with D hard to call. V dropped 3 bases and J dropped 2 bases, with 11 bases sitting between them. CDR1 is DFQATT and CDR2 is SNEGSKA in the germline V gene (reference sequence). This CDR3 is 13 amino acids long. Here the CDR3 DNA reads TGCAGTGCTAGTGGCCAGCTCACCTACGAGCAGTACTTC. It encodes CSASGQLTYEQYF.

The rearrangement uses TRBV10-3 and TRBJ2-7, with 7 nucleotides matching TRBD2. V lost 8 bases to trimming and J lost 0 bases; unmatched junction nucleotides: 10. Germline CDR1 and CDR2: ENHRY and SYGVKD. This CDR3 contains 15 residues. CDR3 sequence (DNA): TGTGCCATCCGGGATGCGGGAGAGAGCTCCTACGAGCAGTACTTC. Translating gives CAIRDAGESSYEQYF.

Details on this clonotype: One junction end does not reproduce the germline sequence, and a read error may be involved. The chain couples TRBV7-6 to TRBJ2-1; possibly TRBD2 for D (5 bases). CDR1 is SGHVS and CDR2 is FNYEAQ in the germline V gene. There are 14 residues in the CDR3. The DNA of the CDR3 is TGTGCCGGCAGCTTTTGGGAGCCCTACAATGAGCAGTTCTTC. Translating gives CAGSFWEPYNEQFF.

The sample holds a few counts of this clonotype. The CDR3 coding sequence is TGCAGTGCTAGAAGCCTACTACCGGAACAGGGGTGGTCCTACGAGCAGTACTTC. It specifies CSARSLLPEQGWSYEQYF. The rearrangement links TRBV20-1 to TRBJ2-7; TRBD1 agrees at 7 bases. V was clipped by 2 bases and J by 1 base; unmatched bases: 17. CDR1 and CDR2 (germline): DFQATT, SNEGSKA (reference sequence). The CDR3 consists of 18 residues.

The chain is built from TRBV12-3 or TRBV12-4 and TRBJ2-5; D is possibly TRBD1 or TRBD2 (7 bases each). This CDR3 has 15 amino acids. V lost 4 bases to trimming and J lost 2 bases, with 14 bases between them. CDR3 residues: CASSYQGGIQETQYF. The CDR3 DNA sequence: TGTGCCAGCAGTTACCAGGGGGGGATTCAAGAGACCCAGTACTTC.

V gene TRBV20-1 combines with J gene TRBJ2-3; D is unclear. This CDR3 region has 12 residues. Looked up from germline, CDR1 is DFQATT and CDR2 is SNEGSKA (reference sequence). CDR3 DNA: TGCGGTGGCACAGTCTCCACGGATACGCAGTATTTT. Its protein is CGGTVSTDTQYF.